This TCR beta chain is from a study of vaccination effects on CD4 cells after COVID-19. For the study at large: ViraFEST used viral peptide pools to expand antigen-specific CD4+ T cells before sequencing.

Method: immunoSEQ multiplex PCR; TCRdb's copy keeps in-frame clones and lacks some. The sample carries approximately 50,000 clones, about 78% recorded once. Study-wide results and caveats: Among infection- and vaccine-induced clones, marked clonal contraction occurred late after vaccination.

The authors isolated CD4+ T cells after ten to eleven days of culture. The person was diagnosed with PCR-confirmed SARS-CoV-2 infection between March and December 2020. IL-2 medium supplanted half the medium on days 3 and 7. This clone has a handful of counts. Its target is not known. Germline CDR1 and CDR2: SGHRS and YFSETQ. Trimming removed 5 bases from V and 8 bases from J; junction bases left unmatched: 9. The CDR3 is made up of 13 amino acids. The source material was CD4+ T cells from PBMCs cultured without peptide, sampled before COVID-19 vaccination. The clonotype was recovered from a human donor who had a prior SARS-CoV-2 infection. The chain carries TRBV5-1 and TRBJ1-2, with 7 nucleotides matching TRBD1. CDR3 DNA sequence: TGCGCCAGCAGTCTCCGACAGGGACCGGGCTACACCTTC. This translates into CASSLRQGPGYTF.